This T cell receptor beta chain originates from a study of neoadjuvant anti-PD-1 for oral cavity cancer. Study-level points and caveats: Pretreatment Treg/Th17 ratio correlated inversely with post-treatment tumor clonality.

Concerning this clone itself: Its target is not known.

This CDR3 comprises 13 residues. CDR1 and CDR2 from the germline V gene are SGHDT and YYEEEE. Trimming at V came to 4 bases and at J to 8 bases, leaving 6 bases not matched to a gene. Time point given: after neoadjuvant nivolumab, at surgical resection. The data were produced by immunoSEQ multiplex PCR, yet TCRdb's version contains in-frame clones alone and is incomplete. The data contain 11,000 to 15,000 clones, around 70% of them singletons. The receptor comes from a person aged 35-79 years with oral cavity squamous cell carcinoma. Sequencing was performed on PBMCs, taken after nivolumab (anti-PD-1) treatment. The V call is TRBV5-6, the J call TRBJ2-1, with 7 positions matching TRBD1. This CDR3 is CASSETGFDEQFF. In DNA, the CDR3 is TGTGCCAGCAGCGAGACAGGGTTCGATGAGCAGTTCTTC.